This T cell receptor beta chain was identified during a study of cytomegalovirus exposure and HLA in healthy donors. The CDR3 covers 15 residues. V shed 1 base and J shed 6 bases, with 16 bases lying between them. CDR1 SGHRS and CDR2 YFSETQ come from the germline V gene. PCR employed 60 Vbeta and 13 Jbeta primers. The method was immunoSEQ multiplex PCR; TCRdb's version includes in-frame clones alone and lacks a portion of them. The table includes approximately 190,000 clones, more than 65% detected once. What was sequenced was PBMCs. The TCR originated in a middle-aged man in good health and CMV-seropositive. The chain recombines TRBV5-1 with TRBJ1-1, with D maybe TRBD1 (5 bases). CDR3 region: CASSLRAGSAAEAFF. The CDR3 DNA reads TGCGCCAGCAGCTTGAGGGCAGGGTCAGCCGCTGAAGCTTTCTTT.